The TCR beta chain under discussion was sequenced for a study of cytomegalovirus exposure and HLA in healthy donors. Points from the study as a whole: The study labeled under 200 TCR beta chains cytomegalovirus-associated. Most TCR sequences showed up rarely, but some public TCRs showed up in many donors. Testing in vitro showed three CMV-associated chains specific for CMV antigens.

At collection, donors were nominally healthy, but unrecorded immune exposures were probable. This clone was detected only once. Its antigen remains unidentified. The PCR made use of 60 Vbeta and 13 Jbeta primers. Generated by immunoSEQ multiplex PCR, the TCRdb table keeps only in-frame clones and is missing some. This repertoire shows 100,000 or so clones, 60% to 75% found once; its top ten account for over 9.5%. The CDR3 is made up of 15 amino acids. Per germline, CDR1 SEHNR and CDR2 FQNEAQ (reference sequence). Trimming shortened V by 1 base and J by 1 base, and 7 bases separated the two germline ends.

The source of this sequence is a man aged 50 to 60 in good health and CMV-seronegative. The chain employs TRBV7-9 and TRBJ2-2, with D unclear. Material: PBMCs. CDR3 protein: CASSLEIVNTGELFF. Written as DNA, the CDR3 is TGTGCCAGCAGCTTAGAAATCGTGAACACCGGGGAGCTGTTTTTT.